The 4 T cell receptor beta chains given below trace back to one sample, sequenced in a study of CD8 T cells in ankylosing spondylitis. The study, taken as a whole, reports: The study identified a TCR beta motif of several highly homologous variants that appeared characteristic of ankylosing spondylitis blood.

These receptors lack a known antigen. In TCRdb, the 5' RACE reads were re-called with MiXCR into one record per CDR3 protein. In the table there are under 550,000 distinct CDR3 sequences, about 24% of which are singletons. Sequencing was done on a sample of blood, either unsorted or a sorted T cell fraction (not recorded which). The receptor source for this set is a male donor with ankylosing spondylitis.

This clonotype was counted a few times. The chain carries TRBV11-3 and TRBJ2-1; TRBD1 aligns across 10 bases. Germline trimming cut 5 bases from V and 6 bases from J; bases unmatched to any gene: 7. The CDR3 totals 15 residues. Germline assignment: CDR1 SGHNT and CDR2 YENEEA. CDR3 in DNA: TGTGCCAGCAGCAGAAACCGGGACAGGGGCAATGAGCAGTTCTTC. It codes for CASSRNRDRGNEQFF.

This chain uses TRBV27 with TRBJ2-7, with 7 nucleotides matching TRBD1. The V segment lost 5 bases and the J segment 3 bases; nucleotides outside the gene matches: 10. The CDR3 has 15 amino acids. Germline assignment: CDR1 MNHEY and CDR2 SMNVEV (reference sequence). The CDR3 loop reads CASSPTGTDLYEQYV. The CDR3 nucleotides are TGTGCCAGCAGTCCCACCGGGACAGACCTCTACGAGCAGTACGTC.

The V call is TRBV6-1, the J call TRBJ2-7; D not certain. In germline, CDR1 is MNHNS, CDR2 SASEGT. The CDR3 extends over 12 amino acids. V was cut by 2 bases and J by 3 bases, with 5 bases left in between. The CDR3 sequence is CASSESDYEQYV. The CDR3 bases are TGTGCCAGCAGTGAATCCGACTACGAGCAGTACGTC.

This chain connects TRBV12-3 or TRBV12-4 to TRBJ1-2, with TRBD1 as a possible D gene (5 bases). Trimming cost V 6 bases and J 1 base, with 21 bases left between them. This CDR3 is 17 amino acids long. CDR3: CASSPPWLGGINYGYTF. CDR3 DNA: TGTGCCAGCAGCCCCCCCTGGTTGGGGGGGATTAACTATGGCTACACCTTC.